The 20 T cell receptor beta chains below come from one sample, sequenced in a study of T cells in Graves' hyperthyroidism and ophthalmopathy. What was amplified from RNA transcripts were TCR beta CDR3 regions. A first-round RT-PCR of the TCR CDR3 used the HTBI primer set. TCRdb re-called the multiplex PCR reads through MiXCR, storing one row per CDR3 protein. In the table there are 500,000 to 700,000 distinct CDR3 sequences, roughly a sixth of which are singletons. The specimen sequenced was blood. The receptors originated from a woman between 18 and 30 years old with Graves' hyperthyroidism.

This clonotype was picked up many times. The J gene is TRBJ2-7, the V gene TRBV7-4; possible D gene TRBD1, 8 bases. This CDR3 has 20 residues. V shed 5 bases and J shed 6 bases, with 35 bases lying between them. CDR1 and CDR2 from the germline V gene are SGHVT and SQSDAQ. CDR3 in DNA: TGTGCCAGCAGCCACGGGGAGGGGGACAGGAATCGATCCCTAGTCCGCGAGCAGTACTTC. Residues: CASSHGEGDRNRSLVREQYF.

The chain joins TRBV4-1 to TRBJ1-3; D remains unclear. This CDR3 comprises 15 residues. The V and J ends lost 1 base and 2 bases respectively, with 9 bases between them. CDR1 is MGHRA and CDR2 is YSYEKL in the germline V gene. This CDR3 is CASSQVGRTGNTIYF. CDR3 coding DNA: TGCGCCAGCAGCCAAGTAGGACGGACTGGAAACACCATATATTTT.

This clonotype was recorded many times. The chain has TRBV11-2 and TRBJ1-1; 8 bases line up with TRBD1. The CDR3 extends over 14 amino acids. Germline values: CDR1 SGHAT, CDR2 FQNNGV. V lost 3 bases, J lost 5 bases, and 5 bases stayed unmatched. The CDR3 here is CASSLPGGMTEAFF. Here the CDR3 DNA reads TGTGCCAGCAGCTTGCCAGGGGGCATGACTGAAGCTTTCTTT.

V is TRBV11-2 and J is TRBJ2-3; D is ambiguous. V was pared by 3 bases and J by 4 bases, with 8 bases between. This CDR3 has 13 residues. Germline CDR1 reads SGHAT; CDR2 reads FQNNGV. CDR3 DNA: TGTGCCAGCAGCTTCGGGTCCCCAGATACGCAGTATTTT. Its protein product is CASSFGSPDTQYF.

V is TRBV9 and J is TRBJ1-6; 9 bases are a match to TRBD1. V lost 3 bases to trimming and J lost 6 bases; unmatched junction nucleotides: 4. CDR3 length: 15 residues. From germline, CDR1 is SGDLS and CDR2 YYNGEE. CDR3 in DNA: TGTGCCAGCAGCGGGGGGACAGGGAGTAATTCACCCCTCCACTTT. Its translation: CASSGGTGSNSPLHF. Complete variable domain (other parts from reference TRBV9 and TRBJ1-6): DSGVTQTPKHLITATGQRVTLRCSPRSGDLSVYWYQQSLDQGLQFLIQYYNGEERAKGNILERFSAQQFPDLHSELNLSSLELGDSALYFCASSGGTGSNSPLHFGNGTRLTVT.

This clonotype was found many times. The chain carries TRBV24-1 and TRBJ2-3, with a possible D match to TRBD2 (6 bases). Germline loops: CDR1 KGHDR, CDR2 SFDVKD. This CDR3 is 15 amino acids long. V was trimmed by 4 bases and J by 1 base, leaving 11 bases between them. The CDR3 DNA follows: TGTGCCACCAGTGAACGGGGGTCTCGCACAGATACGCAGTATTTT. Its protein product is CATSERGSRTDTQYF.

This clonotype was observed at least ten times. CDR3 DNA: TGTGCCACCAGTGATCTGAAGACAGGGGACCAAGAGACCCAGTACTTC. As protein: CATSDLKTGDQETQYF. The chain has TRBV24-1 and TRBJ2-5; 8 bases are a match to TRBD1. Germline V lookup: CDR1 KGHDR, CDR2 SFDVKD. This CDR3 has 16 residues. V lost 3 bases and J lost 0; bases outside the gene matches: 5.

This clonotype was counted only a few times. The V gene is TRBV19, the J gene TRBJ1-6, with D possibly TRBD1 on 6 matching bases. Germline V gene sequence: CDR1 LNHDA, CDR2 SQIVND (reference sequence). The V gene lost 5 bases and the J gene lost 10 bases, with 21 bases spanning the gap. The CDR3 is made up of 16 amino acids. The CDR3 sequence: CASSGGGTNNRSPLHF. The CDR3 coding sequence is TGTGCCAGTAGTGGAGGCGGGACAAATAATCGCTCACCCCTCCACTTT.

V usage is TRBV30 and J usage is TRBJ2-6; the D gene is possibly TRBD1 (9 bases). CDR3 length: 22 amino acids. The germline gives CDR1 GTSNPN, CDR2 SVGIG (reference sequence). V dropped 3 bases and J dropped 4 bases, with 34 bases sitting between them. CDR3 nucleotide sequence: TGTGCCTGGAGGGAGAAACAGGGGGCAACGGGAGGGCGGCACTCCGGGGCCAACGTCCTGACTTTC. This translates into CAWREKQGATGGRHSGANVLTF.

The rearrangement joins TRBV5-5 to TRBJ2-1; D call uncertain. The CDR3 loop spans 15 amino acids. V lost 0 bases, J lost 3 bases, and 10 bases lay in between. Germline loops: CDR1 SGHKS, CDR2 YYEKEE (reference sequence). CDR3 coding DNA: TGTGCCAGCAGCTTGGCCGGGTCCCTCTACAATGAGCAGTTCTTC. Protein: CASSLAGSLYNEQFF.

The rearrangement links TRBV15 to TRBJ1-6, with 9 nucleotides matching TRBD1. V lost 5 bases and J lost 3; bases outside the gene matches: 14. Germline CDR1 LNHNV, CDR2 YYDKDF (reference sequence). The CDR3 is 19 amino acids. In nucleotides, the CDR3 is TGTGCCACCAGCGACCCAGCCCGGACAGGGGCGGTCTATAATTCACCCCTCCACTTT. This sequence encodes CATSDPARTGAVYNSPLHF. Supplemented by reference TRBV15 and TRBJ1-6, the full variable domain reads DAMVIQNPRYQVTQFGKPVTLSCSQTLNHNVMYWYQQKSSQAPKLLFHYYDKDFNNEADTPDNFQSRRPNTSFCFLDIRSPGLGDTAMYLCATSDPARTGAVYNSPLHFGNGTRLTVT.

This clonotype was counted only a few times. The CDR3, as DNA: TGTGCCATCTCGGCCCCGCGCACAGATACGCAGTATTTT. It codes for CAISAPRTDTQYF. This chain uses TRBV10-3 with TRBJ2-3; D remains unclear. The V end was cut by 8 bases, the J end by 1 base, with 10 bases between. The CDR3 loop spans 13 amino acids. Germline loops: CDR1 ENHRY, CDR2 SYGVKD.

The table lists this clonotype with many counts. The chain recombines TRBV2 with TRBJ1-2; maybe TRBD1 (5 bases). Germline loops: CDR1 SNHLY, CDR2 FYNNEI. V lost 5 bases, J lost 8 bases, and 18 bases lay in between. There are 14 residues in the CDR3. CDR3 residues: CASSPQGTAGGYTF. In nucleotides, the CDR3 is TGTGCCAGCAGTCCTCAGGGCACAGCGGGGGGCTACACCTTC.

This chain connects TRBV27 to TRBJ1-5, with TRBD1 identical over 7 bases. The CDR3 runs 17 residues. CDR1 is MNHEY and CDR2 is SMNVEV in the germline V gene (reference sequence). V was pared by 3 bases and J by 0 bases, with 8 bases of the junction left unmatched. The CDR3 DNA reads TGTGCCAGCAGTTTGTTTTGGACAGGCGATAGCAATCAGCCCCAGCATTTT. Its protein is CASSLFWTGDSNQPQHF.

This clonotype turned up a few times. The junction differs from germline at one of its ends, possibly a read error. The CDR3 DNA reads TGCGCCAGCAGCCGAGCCTCGACAGGGGGCGATCAGCCCCGGCATTTT. Its translation: CASSRASTGGDQPRHF. This chain joins TRBV4-1 and TRBJ1-5; 10 bases are shared with TRBD1. This CDR3 region has 16 residues. Germline loops: CDR1 MGHRA, CDR2 YSYEKL.

Ten or more counts support this clonotype. The genes are TRBV11-2 and TRBJ2-2; tentative D call: TRBD2 (5 bases). The V and J ends lost 3 bases and 0 bases respectively, with 8 bases between them. Germline V gene lookup returns CDR1 SGHAT and CDR2 FQNNGV. The CDR3 consists of 15 residues. The CDR3 loop reads CASSFERANTGELFF. The DNA for the CDR3 is TGTGCCAGCAGCTTCGAGAGGGCGAACACCGGGGAGCTGTTTTTT.

This sequence joins TRBV6-1 and TRBJ2-2; D gene ambiguous. The V gene lost 10 bases and the J gene lost 0 bases, with 21 bases spanning the gap. The CDR3 is 17 amino acids. Germline loops: CDR1 MNHNS, CDR2 SASEGT. The CDR3 spells CATVFLRIYANTGELFF. For the CDR3, the DNA is TGTGCCACCGTCTTTTTGAGGATCTACGCGAACACCGGGGAGCTGTTTTTT.

This clonotype has at least ten counts. CDR3 region: CASSLSVYGYTF. As DNA, the CDR3 is TGTGCCAGCAGTTTATCGGTATATGGCTACACCTTC. V is TRBV12-3 or TRBV12-4 and J is TRBJ1-2; unclear D gene. V was shortened by 2 bases and J by 5 bases, with 6 bases between the two germline ends. The CDR3 runs to 12 residues.

This clonotype was observed many times. DNA for the CDR3: TGCAGTGCCCCCCACTTGACTAGCGGGTGGGACAATGAGCAGTTCTTC. Amino acid sequence: CSAPHLTSGWDNEQFF. The chain joins TRBV20-1 to TRBJ2-1; 10 bases line up with TRBD2. The CDR3 loop spans 16 amino acids. Germline V lookup: CDR1 DFQATT, CDR2 SNEGSKA (reference sequence). V lost 6 bases, J lost 5 bases, and 13 bases stayed unmatched.

The V gene is TRBV2, the J gene TRBJ2-5, with TRBD2 as a possible D gene (5 bases). Looked up from germline, CDR1 is SNHLY and CDR2 is FYNNEI. Trimming took 6 bases from V and 4 from J, leaving 15 bases between them. This CDR3 is built from 14 residues. The CDR3 reads CASSLLGSRETQYF. The CDR3 DNA reads TGTGCCAGCAGCCTACTAGGAAGCCGAGAGACCCAGTACTTC.